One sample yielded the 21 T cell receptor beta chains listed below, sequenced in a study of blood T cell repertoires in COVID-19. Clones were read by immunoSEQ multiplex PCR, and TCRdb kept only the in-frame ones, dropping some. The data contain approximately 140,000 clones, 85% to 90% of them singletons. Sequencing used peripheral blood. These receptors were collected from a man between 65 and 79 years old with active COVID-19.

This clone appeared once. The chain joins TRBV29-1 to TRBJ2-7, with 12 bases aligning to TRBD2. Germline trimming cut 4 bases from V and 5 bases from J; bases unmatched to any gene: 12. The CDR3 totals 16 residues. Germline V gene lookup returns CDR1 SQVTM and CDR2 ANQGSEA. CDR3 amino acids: CSVVSPASGRAHEQYF. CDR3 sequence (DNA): TGCAGCGTTGTAAGCCCGGCTAGCGGGAGGGCCCACGAGCAGTACTTC.

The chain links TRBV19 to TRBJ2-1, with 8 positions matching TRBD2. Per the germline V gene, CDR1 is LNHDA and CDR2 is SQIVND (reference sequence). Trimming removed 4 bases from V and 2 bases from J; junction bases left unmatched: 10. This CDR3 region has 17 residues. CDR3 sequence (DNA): TGTGCCAGTAGTAAGCGGGCCCCCGGGAGGGCCTACAATGAGCAGTTCTTC. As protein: CASSKRAPGRAYNEQFF. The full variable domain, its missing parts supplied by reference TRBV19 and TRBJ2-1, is DGGITQSPKYLFRKEGQNVTLSCEQNLNHDAMYWYRQDPGQGLRLIYYSQIVNDFQKGDIAEGYSVSREKKESFPLTVTSAQKNPTAFYLCASSKRAPGRAYNEQFFGPGTRLTVL.

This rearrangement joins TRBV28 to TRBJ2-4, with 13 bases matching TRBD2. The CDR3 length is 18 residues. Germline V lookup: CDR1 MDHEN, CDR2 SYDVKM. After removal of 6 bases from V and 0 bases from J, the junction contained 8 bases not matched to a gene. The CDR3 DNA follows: TGTGCCAGCAGCCCCGGACTAGCGGGAGATGGAGCCAAAAACATTCAGTACTTC. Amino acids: CASSPGLAGDGAKNIQYF.

CDR3 nucleotides: TGTGCCAGCAGTGAAGACCGGGGGACCCAAGAGACCCAGTACTTC. Translating it yields CASSEDRGTQETQYF. J is TRBJ2-5 and V is TRBV6-1, with a tentative D call TRBD2 (6 bases). Germline assignment: CDR1 MNHNS and CDR2 SASEGT. CDR3 length: 15 amino acids. Trimming took 1 base from V and 1 from J, leaving 10 bases between them.

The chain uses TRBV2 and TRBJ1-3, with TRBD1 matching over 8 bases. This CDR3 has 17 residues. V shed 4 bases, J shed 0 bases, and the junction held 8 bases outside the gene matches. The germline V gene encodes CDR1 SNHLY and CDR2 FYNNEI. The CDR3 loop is CASSGRTGLFSGNTIYF. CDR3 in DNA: TGTGCCAGCAGTGGACGGACAGGGCTGTTCTCTGGAAACACCATATATTTT.

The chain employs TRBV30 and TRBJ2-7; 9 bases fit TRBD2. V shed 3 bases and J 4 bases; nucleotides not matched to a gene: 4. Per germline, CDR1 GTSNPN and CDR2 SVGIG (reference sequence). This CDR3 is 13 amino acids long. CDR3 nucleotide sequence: TGTGCCTGGAGCCGGACTAGCGCGTACGAGCAGTACTTC. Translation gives CAWSRTSAYEQYF.

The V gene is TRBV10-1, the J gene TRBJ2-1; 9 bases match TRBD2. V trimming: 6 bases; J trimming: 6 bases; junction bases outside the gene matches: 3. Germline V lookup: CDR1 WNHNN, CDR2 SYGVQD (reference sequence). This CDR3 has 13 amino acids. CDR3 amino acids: CASRSAGGNEQFF. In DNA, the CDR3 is TGCGCCAGCAGGTCAGCGGGAGGCAATGAGCAGTTCTTC.

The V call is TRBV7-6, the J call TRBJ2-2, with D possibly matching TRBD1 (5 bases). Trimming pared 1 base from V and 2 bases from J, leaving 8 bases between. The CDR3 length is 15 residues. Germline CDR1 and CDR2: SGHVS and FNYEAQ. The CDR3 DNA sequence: TGTGCCAGCAGCTTAGACAGGAGAAACACCGGGGAGCTGTTTTTT. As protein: CASSLDRRNTGELFF.

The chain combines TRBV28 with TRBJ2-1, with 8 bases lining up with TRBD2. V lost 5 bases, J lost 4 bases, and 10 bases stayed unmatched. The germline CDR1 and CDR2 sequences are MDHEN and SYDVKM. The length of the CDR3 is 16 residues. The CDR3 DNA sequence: TGTGCCAGCAGTGATGCGACTAGCGTAGTTTACAATGAGCAGTTCTTC. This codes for CASSDATSVVYNEQFF.

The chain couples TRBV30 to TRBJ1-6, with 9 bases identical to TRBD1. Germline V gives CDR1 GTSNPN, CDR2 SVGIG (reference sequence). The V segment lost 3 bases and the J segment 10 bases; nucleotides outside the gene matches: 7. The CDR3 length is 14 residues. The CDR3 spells CAWSITGGDSPLHF. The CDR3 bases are TGTGCCTGGAGCATTACAGGGGGCGACTCACCCCTCCACTTT.

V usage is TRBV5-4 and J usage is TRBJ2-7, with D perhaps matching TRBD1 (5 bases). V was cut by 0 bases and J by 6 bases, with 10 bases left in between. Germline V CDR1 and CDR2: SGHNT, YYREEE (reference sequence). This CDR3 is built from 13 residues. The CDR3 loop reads CASSLGQGLEQYF. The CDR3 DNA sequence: TGTGCCAGCAGCTTGGGGCAGGGTCTCGAGCAGTACTTC.

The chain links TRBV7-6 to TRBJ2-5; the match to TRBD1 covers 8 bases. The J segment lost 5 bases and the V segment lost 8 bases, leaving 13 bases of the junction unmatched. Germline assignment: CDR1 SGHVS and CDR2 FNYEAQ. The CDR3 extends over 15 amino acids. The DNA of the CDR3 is TGTGCCAGCGGGCCCCAGGGGGCCGAGGGGGAGACCCAGTACTTC. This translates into CASGPQGAEGETQYF.

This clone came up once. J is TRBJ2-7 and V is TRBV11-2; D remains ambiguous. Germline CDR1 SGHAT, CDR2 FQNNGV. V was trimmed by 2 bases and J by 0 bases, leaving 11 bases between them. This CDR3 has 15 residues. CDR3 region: CASSLSVDISYEQYF. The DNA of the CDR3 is TGTGCCAGCAGCTTATCCGTTGACATCTCCTACGAGCAGTACTTC.

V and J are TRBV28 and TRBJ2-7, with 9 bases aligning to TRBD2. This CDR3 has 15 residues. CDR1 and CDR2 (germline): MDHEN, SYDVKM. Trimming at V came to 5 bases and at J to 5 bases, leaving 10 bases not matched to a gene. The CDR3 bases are TGTGCCAGCAGTACCCCCGGGACTAGCCACAACGAGCAGTACTTC. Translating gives CASSTPGTSHNEQYF.

The DNA of the CDR3 is TGTGCCAGTAGAGACAGGGGGCGTCTAGCGGGAGTCGCCTACAATGAGCAGTTCTTC. Translated: CASRDRGRLAGVAYNEQFF. The chain combines TRBV19 with TRBJ2-1, with D perhaps matching TRBD1 or TRBD2 (10 bases each). Per the germline V gene, CDR1 is LNHDA and CDR2 is SQIVND (reference sequence). The V and J ends lost 6 bases and 2 bases respectively, with 26 bases between them. This CDR3 region has 19 residues.

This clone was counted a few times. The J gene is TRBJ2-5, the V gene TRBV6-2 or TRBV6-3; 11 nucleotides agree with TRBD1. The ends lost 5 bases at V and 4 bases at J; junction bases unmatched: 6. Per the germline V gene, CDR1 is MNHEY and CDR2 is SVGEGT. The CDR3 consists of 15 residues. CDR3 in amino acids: CASSPGTGGGETQYF. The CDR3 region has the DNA TGTGCCAGCAGTCCCGGGACAGGGGGTGGAGAGACCCAGTACTTC.

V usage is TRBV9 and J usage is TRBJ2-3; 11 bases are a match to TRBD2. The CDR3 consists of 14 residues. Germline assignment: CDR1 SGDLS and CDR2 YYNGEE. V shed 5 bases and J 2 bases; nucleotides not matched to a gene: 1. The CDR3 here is CASSSGRATDTQYF. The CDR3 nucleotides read TGTGCCAGCAGTAGCGGGAGGGCCACAGATACGCAGTATTTT.

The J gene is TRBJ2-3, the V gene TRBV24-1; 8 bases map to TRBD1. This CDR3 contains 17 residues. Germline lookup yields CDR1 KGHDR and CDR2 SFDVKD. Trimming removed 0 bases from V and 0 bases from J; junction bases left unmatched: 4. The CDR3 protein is CATSDLQGAGSTDTQYF. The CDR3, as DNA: TGTGCCACCAGTGATTTGCAGGGGGCCGGAAGCACAGATACGCAGTATTTT.

CDR3 sequence (DNA): TGTGCCAGCAGCTTACCGGCGCCGGGGGGAAACACCATATATTTT. It encodes CASSLPAPGGNTIYF. The chain recombines TRBV5-4 with TRBJ1-3, with unresolved D. V lost 2 bases, J lost 4 bases, and 13 bases lay in between. The CDR3 extends over 15 amino acids. Germline lookup yields CDR1 SGHNT and CDR2 YYREEE (reference sequence).

CDR3 in amino acids: CATSDLGQGKETQYF. The CDR3 DNA follows: TGTGCCACCAGTGATTTAGGACAGGGAAAGGAGACCCAGTACTTC. The genes are TRBV24-1 and TRBJ2-5, with TRBD1 identical over 8 bases. V was clipped by 1 base and J by 5 bases; unmatched bases: 5. CDR1 and CDR2 (germline): KGHDR, SFDVKD. The CDR3 consists of 15 residues.

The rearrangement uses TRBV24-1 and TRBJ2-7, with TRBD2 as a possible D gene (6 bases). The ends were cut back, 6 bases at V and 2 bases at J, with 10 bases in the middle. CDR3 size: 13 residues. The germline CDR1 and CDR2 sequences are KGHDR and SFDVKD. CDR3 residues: CATSRGNAYEQYF. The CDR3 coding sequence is TGTGCCACCAGTCGGGGGAATGCCTACGAGCAGTACTTC.